A selection of T cell receptor beta chains follows, all from one sample in a study of T cells after yellow fever vaccination. TCRdb re-analysed the 5' RACE reads in MiXCR, keeping a single row per CDR3 protein. This sample yields about 320,000 distinct CDR3 sequences, of which 3.5% to 4.5% are seen a single time; approximately 19% belongs to the top ten. The sample here was PBMCs, taken 15 days after the yellow fever booster vaccination. These receptors were taken from a man younger than 30 who received the YFV17D yellow fever vaccine. CDR3s leave out the opening cysteine and the closing phenylalanine or tryptophan. Clone size is not always given. Where it is, it says once, few, many or a class for expanded clones.

cdr3_length: 14; j_call: TRBJ2-3; v_call: TRBV11-2; clone_size: many; cdr3_aa: ASSPGTSTSTDTQY
cdr3_length: 12; j_call: TRBJ2-4; v_call: TRBV18; clone_size: many; cdr3_aa: ASSGWDSENIQY
cdr3_length: 12; j_call: TRBJ1-2; v_call: TRBV20-1; clone_size: many; cdr3_aa: SATTGSLFYGYT
cdr3_length: 10; j_call: TRBJ1-1; v_call: TRBV7-9; clone_size: .; cdr3_aa: ASSRKTGAAF
cdr3_length: 12; j_call: TRBJ2-3; v_call: TRBV6-2/TRBV6-3; clone_size: .; cdr3_aa: ASRHRVWTDTQY
cdr3_length: 13; j_call: TRBJ2-5; v_call: TRBV5-4; clone_size: .; cdr3_aa: ASSLGSGMGETQY
cdr3_length: 11; j_call: TRBJ2-1; v_call: TRBV6-5; clone_size: few; cdr3_aa: ASSYSGFGEQF
cdr3_length: 11; j_call: TRBJ1-2; v_call: TRBV12-3/TRBV12-4; clone_size: few; cdr3_aa: ASTGGGGSGYT
cdr3_length: 12; j_call: TRBJ2-5; v_call: TRBV5-1; clone_size: many; cdr3_aa: ASSLGRTAETQY
cdr3_length: 13; j_call: TRBJ2-5; v_call: TRBV2; clone_size: many; cdr3_aa: ASSELSPRVETQY
cdr3_length: 12; j_call: TRBJ1-2; v_call: TRBV7-2; clone_size: many; cdr3_aa: ASSPYGSPGGYT
cdr3_length: 14; j_call: TRBJ2-1; v_call: TRBV7-2; clone_size: few; cdr3_aa: ASSLDGTISYNEQF
cdr3_length: 14; j_call: TRBJ2-1; v_call: TRBV29-1; clone_size: many; cdr3_aa: SVEGGLALSYNEQF
cdr3_length: 13; j_call: TRBJ2-1; v_call: TRBV20-1; clone_size: .; cdr3_aa: SARSMGTSSGEQF
cdr3_length: 13; j_call: TRBJ2-5; v_call: TRBV7-9; clone_size: few; cdr3_aa: ASRSDGADQETQY
cdr3_length: 14; j_call: TRBJ1-1; v_call: TRBV28; clone_size: many; cdr3_aa: ASSPRMGWMNTEAF
cdr3_length: 10; j_call: TRBJ2-1; v_call: TRBV7-2; clone_size: many; cdr3_aa: ASSLASLQQF
cdr3_length: 14; j_call: TRBJ2-7; v_call: TRBV5-6; clone_size: .; cdr3_aa: ASSSMGGSSSYEQY
cdr3_length: 15; j_call: TRBJ2-7; v_call: TRBV4-2; clone_size: .; cdr3_aa: ASSQWLTGQGLYEQY
cdr3_length: 13; j_call: TRBJ1-1; v_call: TRBV4-3; clone_size: many; cdr3_aa: ASSREPQGATEAF
cdr3_length: 13; j_call: TRBJ2-2; v_call: TRBV7-6; clone_size: many; cdr3_aa: ASSPGTRNTGELF
cdr3_length: 8; j_call: TRBJ2-5; v_call: TRBV7-9; clone_size: many; cdr3_aa: ASVGETQY
cdr3_length: 11; j_call: TRBJ2-2; v_call: TRBV10-3; clone_size: few; cdr3_aa: ASKNSGTGELF
cdr3_length: 12; j_call: TRBJ2-1; v_call: TRBV5-1; clone_size: .; cdr3_aa: ASSEQTGPNEQF
cdr3_length: 14; j_call: TRBJ1-6; v_call: TRBV27; clone_size: few; cdr3_aa: ASRPRGDQKGSPLH
cdr3_length: 12; j_call: TRBJ1-1; v_call: TRBV5-1; clone_size: many; cdr3_aa: ASSLFGGRTEAF
cdr3_length: 12; j_call: TRBJ2-5; v_call: TRBV7-9; clone_size: few; cdr3_aa: ASSPHGEVETQY
cdr3_length: 11; j_call: TRBJ2-2; v_call: TRBV28; clone_size: many; cdr3_aa: ASSWLGTGELF
cdr3_length: 11; j_call: TRBJ2-5; v_call: TRBV7-9; clone_size: many; cdr3_aa: ASSLVSQETQY
cdr3_length: 8; j_call: TRBJ2-3; v_call: TRBV4-1; clone_size: few; cdr3_aa: ASSPGRQY
cdr3_length: 14; j_call: TRBJ2-1; v_call: TRBV7-3; clone_size: .; cdr3_aa: ASSSESGTTYNEQF
cdr3_length: 14; j_call: TRBJ1-6; v_call: TRBV27; clone_size: many; cdr3_aa: ASSSTRSSYNSPLH
cdr3_length: 12; j_call: TRBJ2-5; v_call: TRBV7-2; clone_size: .; cdr3_aa: ASTRDRGGETQY
cdr3_length: 14; j_call: TRBJ2-7; v_call: TRBV19; clone_size: many; cdr3_aa: ASSQTATGRAYEQY
cdr3_length: 14; j_call: TRBJ1-4; v_call: TRBV4-3; clone_size: .; cdr3_aa: ASSQRRDFGPEKLF
cdr3_length: 12; j_call: TRBJ2-3; v_call: TRBV6-2/TRBV6-3; clone_size: many; cdr3_aa: ASSYEGGTDTQY
cdr3_length: 14; j_call: TRBJ2-5; v_call: TRBV27; clone_size: .; cdr3_aa: ASSKRGGTGQETQY
cdr3_length: 11; j_call: TRBJ2-7; v_call: TRBV10-2; clone_size: many; cdr3_aa: ASTGDPGYEQY
cdr3_length: 12; j_call: TRBJ1-3; v_call: TRBV4-3; clone_size: .; cdr3_aa: ASSQVYSGNTIY
cdr3_length: 13; j_call: TRBJ1-1; v_call: TRBV12-3/TRBV12-4; clone_size: .; cdr3_aa: ASDRGQAVGTEAF
cdr3_length: 13; j_call: TRBJ1-5; v_call: TRBV12-3/TRBV12-4; clone_size: many; cdr3_aa: ASSFRTGVNQPQH
cdr3_length: 13; j_call: TRBJ2-1; v_call: TRBV7-9; clone_size: few; cdr3_aa: ASSQAGQGWNEQF
cdr3_length: 10; j_call: TRBJ1-2; v_call: TRBV5-1; clone_size: many; cdr3_aa: ASSLDLDGYT
cdr3_length: 12; j_call: TRBJ1-3; v_call: TRBV9; clone_size: .; cdr3_aa: ASSAQVGSHTIY
cdr3_length: 14; j_call: TRBJ2-5; v_call: TRBV6-6; clone_size: .; cdr3_aa: ASSYPPRRPAETQY
cdr3_length: 9; j_call: TRBJ1-1; v_call: TRBV29-1; clone_size: many; cdr3_aa: SVRQNTEAF
cdr3_length: 15; j_call: TRBJ2-3; v_call: TRBV4-2; clone_size: many; cdr3_aa: ASSQGSRLAPTDTQY
cdr3_length: 14; j_call: TRBJ2-5; v_call: TRBV29-1; clone_size: few; cdr3_aa: SAMGVSGGGVKTQY
cdr3_length: 11; j_call: TRBJ1-2; v_call: TRBV2; clone_size: few; cdr3_aa: ASSEGAQGAYT